This entry is about one T cell receptor beta chain. V dropped 5 bases and J dropped 3 bases, with 13 bases sitting between them. CDR3 length equals 14 residues. Germline CDR1 ENHRY, CDR2 SYGVKD. The record originates from a study of shared clonotypes between healthy human individuals. Sequenced by immunoSEQ multiplex PCR; TCRdb stores in-frame clones only, minus some. The data show a few million clones, approximately 96% seen once. The receptor was derived from a man aged 18 to 35 in good health. Sequences were obtained from naive CD4+ T cells sorted from blood. Regarding subset: CD45RA+ positively selected. The V call is TRBV10-3, the J call TRBJ2-5, with D tentatively TRBD1 (6 bases). Written as DNA, the CDR3 is TGTGCCATCAGTAGACGGCAGGGGAAAGAGACCCAGTACTTC. It translates to CAISRRQGKETQYF.